The clone carrying this T cell receptor beta chain was observed at least ten times. This sample was included in a study of T cells in Graves' hyperthyroidism and ophthalmopathy. Study-wide context: The authors collected peripheral blood at initial diagnosis, before any treatment.

V lost 0 bases to trimming and J lost 12 bases, with 21 bases between them. The CDR3 spans 15 residues. The germline V gene has CDR1 SGHKS and CDR2 YYEKEE (reference sequence). Among ophthalmopathy patients, the Clinical Activity Score reached at least 3, the NOSPECS grade reached at least 4, and duration remained under 3 months. Diagnoses used clinical symptoms, serum thyroxine and TRAb, thyroid ultrasound and orbital computed tomography. From RNA transcripts, TCR beta CDR3 regions were amplified. First-round RT-PCR of the TCR CDR3 relied on the HTBI primer set. TCRdb fed the multiplex PCR reads into MiXCR, producing one record per CDR3 protein. The profile shows 530,000 or so distinct CDR3 sequences, around a quarter of them singletons.

The sample consisted of blood. This TCR was sampled from a woman in her twenties or thirties with Graves' ophthalmopathy. J is TRBJ1-2 and V is TRBV5-5, with unresolved D. Here the CDR3 reads CASSLAVRFSPVDTF. CDR3 nucleotide sequence: TGTGCCAGCAGCTTGGCGGTTCGGTTCTCCCCTGTCGACACCTTC. Filled out from reference TRBV5-5 and TRBJ1-2, the complete variable domain reads DAGVTQSPTHLIKTRGQQVTLRCSPISGHKSVSWYQQVLGQGPQFIFQYYEKEERGRGNFPDRFSARQFPNYSSELNVNALLLGDSALYLCASSLAVRFSPVDTFGSGTRLTVV.